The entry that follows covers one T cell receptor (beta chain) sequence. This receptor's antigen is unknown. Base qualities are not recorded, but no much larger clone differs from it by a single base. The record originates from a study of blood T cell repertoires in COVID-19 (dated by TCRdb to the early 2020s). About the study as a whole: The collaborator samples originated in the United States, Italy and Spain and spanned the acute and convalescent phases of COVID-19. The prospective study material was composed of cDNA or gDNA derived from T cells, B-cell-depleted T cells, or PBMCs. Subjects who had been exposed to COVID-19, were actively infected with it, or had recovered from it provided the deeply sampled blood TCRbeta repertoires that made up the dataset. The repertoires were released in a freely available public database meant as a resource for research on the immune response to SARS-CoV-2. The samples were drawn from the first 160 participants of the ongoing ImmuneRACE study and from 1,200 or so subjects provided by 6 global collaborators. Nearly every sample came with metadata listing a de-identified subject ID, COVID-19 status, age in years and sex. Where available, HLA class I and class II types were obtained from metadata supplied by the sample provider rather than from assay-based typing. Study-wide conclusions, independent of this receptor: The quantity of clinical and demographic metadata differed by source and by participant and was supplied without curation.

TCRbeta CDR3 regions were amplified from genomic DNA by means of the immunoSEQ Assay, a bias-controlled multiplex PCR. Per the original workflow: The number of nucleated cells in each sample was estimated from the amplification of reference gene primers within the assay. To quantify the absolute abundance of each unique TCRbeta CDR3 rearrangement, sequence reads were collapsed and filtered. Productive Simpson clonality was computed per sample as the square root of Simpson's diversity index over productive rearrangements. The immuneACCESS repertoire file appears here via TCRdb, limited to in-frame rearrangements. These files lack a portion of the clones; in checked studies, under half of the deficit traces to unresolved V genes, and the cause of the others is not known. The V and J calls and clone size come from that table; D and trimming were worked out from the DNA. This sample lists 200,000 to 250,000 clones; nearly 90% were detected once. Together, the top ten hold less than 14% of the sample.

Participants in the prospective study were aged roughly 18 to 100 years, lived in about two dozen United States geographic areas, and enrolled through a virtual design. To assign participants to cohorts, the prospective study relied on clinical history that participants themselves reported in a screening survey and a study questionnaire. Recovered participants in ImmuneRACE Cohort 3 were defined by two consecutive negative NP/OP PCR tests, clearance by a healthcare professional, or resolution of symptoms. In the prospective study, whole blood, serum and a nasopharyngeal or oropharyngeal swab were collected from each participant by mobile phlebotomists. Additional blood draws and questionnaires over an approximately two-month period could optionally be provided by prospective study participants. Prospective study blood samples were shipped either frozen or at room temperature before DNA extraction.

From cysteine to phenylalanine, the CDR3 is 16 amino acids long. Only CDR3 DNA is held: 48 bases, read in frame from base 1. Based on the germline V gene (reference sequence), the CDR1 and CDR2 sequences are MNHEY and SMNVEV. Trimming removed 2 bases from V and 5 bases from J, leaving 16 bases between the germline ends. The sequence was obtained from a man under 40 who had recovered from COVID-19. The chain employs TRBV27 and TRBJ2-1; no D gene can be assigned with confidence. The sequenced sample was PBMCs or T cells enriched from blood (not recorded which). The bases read TGTGCCAGCAGTTTACCGGGTAAAAGACCCGACAATGAGCAGTTCTTC. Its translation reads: CASSLPGKRPDNEQFF.